These T cell receptor beta chains were read from a single sample in a study of technical replicates of blood from several donors. Clones were read by immunoSEQ multiplex PCR, and TCRdb kept only the in-frame ones, dropping some. The sample comprises about 88,000 clones, around 94% of which are singletons, and around 0.24% rests with the top ten. Sequencing used T cells isolated from PBMCs. Source of these receptors: a human donor in good health. The CDR3 runs from the conserved cysteine through the conserved F or W. A D gene is named only where the DNA matches it firmly. Where a row states a size, it is once, few, many or the class of an expanded clone; other rows omit it.

j_gene,d_gene,v_gene,abundance,CDR3aa,CDR3nt
TRBJ2-7,TRBD2,TRBV7-2,NA,CASSKGLAGGAYEQYF,TGTGCCAGCAGCAAGGGACTAGCGGGGGGGGCGTACGAGCAGTACTTC
TRBJ1-1,TRBD1,TRBV29-1,once,CSVEEKSPSDREVTEAFF,TGCAGCGTTGAAGAAAAAAGTCCCTCGGACAGGGAGGTCACTGAAGCTTTCTTT
TRBJ2-7,NA,TRBV28,NA,CASSPRPPTEAYEQYF,TGTGCCAGCAGTCCCCGGCCCCCGACAGAGGCCTACGAGCAGTACTTC
TRBJ2-1,TRBD2,TRBV2,NA,CASMGLAGISSYNEQFF,TGTGCCAGCATGGGACTAGCGGGGATAAGCTCCTACAATGAGCAGTTCTTC
TRBJ2-5,NA,TRBV7-3,once,CRQEETQYF,TGCAGACAGGAAGAGACCCAGTACTTC
TRBJ1-1,NA,TRBV5-1,NA,CASSLTGTEAFF,TGCGCCAGCAGCTTGACCGGCACTGAAGCTTTCTTT
TRBJ2-2,TRBD1,TRBV9,NA,CASSARQGTTGELFF,TGTGCCAGCAGCGCCCGACAGGGGACCACCGGGGAGCTGTTTTTT
TRBJ1-4,NA,TRBV7-6,NA,CASSLVAAQNEKLFF,TGTGCCAGCAGCTTAGTCGCAGCGCAGAATGAAAAACTGTTTTTT
TRBJ1-2,TRBD1,TRBV9,NA,CASSLGQGEGGYTF,TGTGCCAGCAGCTTGGGACAGGGGGAAGGTGGCTACACCTTC
TRBJ2-2,NA,TRBV4-2,NA,CASSQDQLASGELFF,TGTGCCAGCAGCCAAGATCAACTAGCTTCTGGGGAGCTGTTTTTT
TRBJ1-4,NA,TRBV6-1,NA,CASSDLSGVKLFF,TGTGCCAGCAGTGACCTTTCGGGGGTAAAACTGTTTTTT
TRBJ2-7,TRBD1,TRBV28,NA,CASRTGTGGTYEQYF,TGTGCCAGCAGGACCGGGACAGGGGGAACCTACGAGCAGTACTTC
TRBJ1-1,NA,TRBV2,NA,CASSVTGTEAFF,TGTGCCAGCAGTGTGACCGGGACTGAAGCTTTCTTT
TRBJ2-4,NA,TRBV28,NA,CASSWANIQYF,TGTGCCAGCAGCTGGGCAAACATTCAGTACTTC
TRBJ2-5,NA,TRBV10-1,NA,CASSELQGQETQYF,TGCGCCAGCAGTGAGCTTCAGGGCCAAGAGACCCAGTACTTC
TRBJ2-7,NA,TRBV7-9,NA,CASSLDIGQGGYEQYF,TGTGCCAGCAGCTTGGATATAGGGCAGGGCGGCTACGAGCAGTACTTC
TRBJ2-3,NA,TRBV19,NA,CASSRTLSTDTQYF,TGTGCCAGTAGTAGGACACTGAGCACAGATACGCAGTATTTT
TRBJ1-3,NA,TRBV7-6,NA,CASSLASRHASGNTIYF,TGTGCCAGCAGCTTAGCAAGTAGACATGCCTCTGGAAACACCATATATTTT
TRBJ1-3,TRBD1,TRBV18,NA,CASSPMDRISGNTIYF,TGTGCCAGCTCACCAATGGACAGGATCTCTGGAAACACCATATATTTT
TRBJ2-7,TRBD1,TRBV6-1,NA,CASIRDRPDEQYF,TGTGCCAGCATCAGGGACAGGCCCGACGAGCAGTACTTC